This T cell receptor beta chain was sequenced in a study of early T cells in non-severe SARS-CoV-2 infection. Study information: Bulk RNA isolated from unsorted whole blood underwent sequencing; chains were not paired. The study's findings and limits: Sequences matched to VDJdb favored anti-spike CD8 responses, while private and CD4 specificities were missed.

This clonotype was picked up many times. Antigen unknown. Unique molecular identifiers were affixed to single, distinct cDNA molecules. Using its own MiXCR run on the 5' RACE reads, TCRdb lists one record per CDR3 protein. This table has tens of thousands of distinct CDR3 sequences, around 12% appearing once. This clonotype was sampled from an adult who was a healthcare worker with PCR-confirmed SARS-CoV-2 infection or an uninfected control (not recorded which). The sample taken for sequencing was whole blood.

CDR3 sequence: CASSWTRTGDEQFF. The CDR3 nucleotides are TGTGCCAGCAGCTGGACCCGCACTGGGGATGAGCAGTTCTTC. The genes are TRBV5-4 and TRBJ2-1; D is unclear. Trimming removed 3 bases at V and 8 bases at J, with 15 bases between. The CDR3 extends over 14 amino acids. Germline CDR1 is SGHNT and CDR2 is YYREEE (reference sequence).